Detailed here is one TCR beta chain. What it recognizes is unknown. This sample is part of a study of cytomegalovirus exposure and HLA in healthy donors. The PCR had 60 Vbeta and 13 Jbeta primers. Repertoires were generated with immunoSEQ multiplex PCR, while TCRdb's copy carries only in-frame clones and drops some. The sample shows approximately 120,000 clones, 8% to 11% of them seen only once. Regarding the study as a whole: In a later analysis, HLA-associated TCR beta chains were more clonally expanded than equally common others. A later analysis found TCR association rates differed by HLA locus, highest for DRB1 and lowest for HLA-C. Prior analysis indicated that the majority of TCR beta V segments exhibited productivity approximately 90% or approximately 30% of the time.

V dropped 3 bases and J dropped 2 bases, with 11 bases sitting between them. In germline, CDR1 is LNHDA, CDR2 SQIVND (reference sequence). CDR3 length: 14 amino acids. Sample: PBMCs. J is TRBJ2-7 and V is TRBV19, with a weak D call TRBD2 (5 bases). The receptor's source is a young woman in good health and CMV-seropositive. The CDR3 protein is CASSMDAGPYEQYF. The CDR3, as DNA: TGTGCCAGTAGTATGGACGCGGGCCCCTACGAGCAGTACTTC.